The entry that follows covers one T cell receptor (beta chain) sequence. There are 12 residues in the CDR3. The V gene's germline CDR1 is GTSNPN and CDR2 SVGIG (reference sequence). With 0 bases removed from V and 5 bases from J, the gap between germline ends came to 5 bases. The data were produced by immunoSEQ multiplex PCR, yet TCRdb's version contains in-frame clones alone and is incomplete. The data show 200,000 to 250,000 clones, about 86% seen once. This entry comes from a study of blood T cell repertoires in COVID-19. Study summary: Material from acute and convalescent COVID-19 was sourced from the United States, Italy and Spain.

The rearrangement links TRBV30 to TRBJ2-1; perhaps TRBD1 as D (5 bases). The sequenced sample was peripheral blood. This clonotype was sampled from a woman aged 55-69 years with acute or convalescent COVID-19. For the CDR3, the DNA is TGTGCCTGGAGTGTGGGGCACAATGAGCAGTTCTTC. Translating gives CAWSVGHNEQFF.